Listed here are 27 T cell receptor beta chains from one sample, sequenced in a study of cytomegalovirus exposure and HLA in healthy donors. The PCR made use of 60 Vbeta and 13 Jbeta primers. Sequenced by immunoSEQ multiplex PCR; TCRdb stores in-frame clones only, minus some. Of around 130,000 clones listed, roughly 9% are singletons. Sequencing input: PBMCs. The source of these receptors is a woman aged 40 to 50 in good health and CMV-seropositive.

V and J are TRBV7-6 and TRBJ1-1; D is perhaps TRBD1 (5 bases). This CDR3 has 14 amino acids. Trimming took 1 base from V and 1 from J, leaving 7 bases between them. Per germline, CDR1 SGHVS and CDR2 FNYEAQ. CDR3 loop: CASSLVGENTEAFF. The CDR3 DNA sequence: TGTGCCAGCAGCTTAGTAGGGGAGAACACTGAAGCTTTCTTT.

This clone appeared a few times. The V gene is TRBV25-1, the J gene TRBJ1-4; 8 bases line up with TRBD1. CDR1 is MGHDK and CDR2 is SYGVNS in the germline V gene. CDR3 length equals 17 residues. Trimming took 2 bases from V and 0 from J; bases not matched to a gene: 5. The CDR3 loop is CASSERQGKSTNEKLFF. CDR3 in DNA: TGTGCCAGCAGTGAACGACAGGGGAAATCAACTAATGAAAAACTGTTTTTT.

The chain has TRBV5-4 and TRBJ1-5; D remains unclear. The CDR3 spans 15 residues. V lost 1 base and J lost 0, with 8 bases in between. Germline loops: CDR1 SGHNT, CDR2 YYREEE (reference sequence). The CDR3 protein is CASSLSRHSNQPQHF. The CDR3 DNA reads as TGTGCCAGCAGCTTGAGCAGGCATAGCAATCAGCCCCAGCATTTT. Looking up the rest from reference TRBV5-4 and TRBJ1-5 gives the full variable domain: ETGVTQSPTHLIKTRGQQVTLRCSSQSGHNTVSWYQQALGQGPQFIFQYYREEENGRGNFPPRFSGLQFPNYSSELNVNALELDDSALYLCASSLSRHSNQPQHFGDGTRLSIL.

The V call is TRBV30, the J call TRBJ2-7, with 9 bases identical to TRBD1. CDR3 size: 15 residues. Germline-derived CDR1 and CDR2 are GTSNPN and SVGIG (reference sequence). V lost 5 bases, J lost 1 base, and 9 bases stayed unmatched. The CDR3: CAWAHGTGNSYEQYF. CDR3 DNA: TGTGCCTGGGCGCACGGGACAGGGAATTCCTACGAGCAGTACTTC.

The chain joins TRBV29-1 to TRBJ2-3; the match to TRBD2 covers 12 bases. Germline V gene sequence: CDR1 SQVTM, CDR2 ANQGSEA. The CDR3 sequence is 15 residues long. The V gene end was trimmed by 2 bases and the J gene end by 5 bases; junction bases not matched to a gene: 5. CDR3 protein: CSVELAGGRRDTQYF. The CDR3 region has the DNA TGCAGCGTTGAACTAGCGGGGGGGCGTAGAGATACGCAGTATTTT.

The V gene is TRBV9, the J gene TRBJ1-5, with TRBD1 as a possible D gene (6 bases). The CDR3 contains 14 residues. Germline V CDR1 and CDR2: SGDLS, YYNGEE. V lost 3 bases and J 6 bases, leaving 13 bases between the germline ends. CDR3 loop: CASSGSQGFQPQHF. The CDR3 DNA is TGTGCCAGCAGCGGCTCACAGGGTTTTCAGCCCCAGCATTTT.

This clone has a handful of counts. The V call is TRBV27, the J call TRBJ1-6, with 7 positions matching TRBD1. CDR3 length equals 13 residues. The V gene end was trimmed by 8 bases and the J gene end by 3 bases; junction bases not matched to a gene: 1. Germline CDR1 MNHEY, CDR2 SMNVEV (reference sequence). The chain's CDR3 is CASGDSYNSPLHF. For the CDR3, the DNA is TGTGCCAGCGGGGACAGCTATAATTCACCCCTCCACTTT.

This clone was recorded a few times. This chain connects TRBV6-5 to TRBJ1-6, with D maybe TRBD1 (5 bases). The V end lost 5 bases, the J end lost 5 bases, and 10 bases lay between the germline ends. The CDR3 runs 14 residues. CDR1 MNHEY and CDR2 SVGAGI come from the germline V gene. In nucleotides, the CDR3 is TGTGCCAGCAGTAGGGGCGATAATAATTCACCCCTCCACTTT. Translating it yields CASSRGDNNSPLHF.

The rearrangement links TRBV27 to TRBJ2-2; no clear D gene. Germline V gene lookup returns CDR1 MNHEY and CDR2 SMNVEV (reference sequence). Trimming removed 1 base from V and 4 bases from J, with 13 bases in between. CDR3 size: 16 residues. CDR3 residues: CASSLWAKQVTGELFF. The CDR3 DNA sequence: TGTGCCAGCAGTTTATGGGCGAAGCAGGTCACCGGGGAGCTGTTTTTT.

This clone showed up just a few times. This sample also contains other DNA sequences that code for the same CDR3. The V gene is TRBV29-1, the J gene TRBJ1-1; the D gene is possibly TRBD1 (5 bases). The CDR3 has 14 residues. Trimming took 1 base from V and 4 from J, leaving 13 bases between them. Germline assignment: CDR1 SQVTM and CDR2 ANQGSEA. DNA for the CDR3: TGCAGCGTTGAAGGTGGGGGAGGTGGCACTGAAGCTTTCTTT. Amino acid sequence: CSVEGGGGGTEAFF. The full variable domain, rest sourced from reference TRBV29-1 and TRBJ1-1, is SAVISQKPSRDICQRGTSLTIQCQVDSQVTMMFWYRQQPGQSLTLIATANQGSEATYESGFVIDKFPISRPNLTFSTLTVSNMSPEDSSIYLCSVEGGGGGTEAFFGQGTRLTVV.

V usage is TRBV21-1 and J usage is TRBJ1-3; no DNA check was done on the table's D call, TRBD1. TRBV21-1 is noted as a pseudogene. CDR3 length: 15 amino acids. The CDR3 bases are TGTGCCAGCAGGAACTCCACAGTCTCTGGAAACACCATATATTTT. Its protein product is CASRNSTVSGNTIYF.

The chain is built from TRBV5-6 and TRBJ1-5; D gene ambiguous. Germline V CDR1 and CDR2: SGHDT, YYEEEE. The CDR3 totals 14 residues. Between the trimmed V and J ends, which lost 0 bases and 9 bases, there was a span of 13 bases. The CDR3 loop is CASSLAGSTRPQHF. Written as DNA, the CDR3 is TGTGCCAGCAGCTTGGCGGGGTCCACTCGGCCCCAGCATTTT.

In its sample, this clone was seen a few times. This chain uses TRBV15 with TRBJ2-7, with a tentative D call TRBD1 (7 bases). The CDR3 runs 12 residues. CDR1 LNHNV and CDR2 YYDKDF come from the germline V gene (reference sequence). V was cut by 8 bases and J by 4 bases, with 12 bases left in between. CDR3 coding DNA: TGTGCCACCGCCCCAGGGGGGTACGAGCAGTACTTC. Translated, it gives CATAPGGYEQYF.

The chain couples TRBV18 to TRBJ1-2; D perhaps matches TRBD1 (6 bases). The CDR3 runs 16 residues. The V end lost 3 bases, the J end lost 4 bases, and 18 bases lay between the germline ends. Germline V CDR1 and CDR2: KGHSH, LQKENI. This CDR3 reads CASSPISNIGGYGYTF. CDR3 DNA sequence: TGTGCCAGCTCACCCATCTCCAATATAGGGGGCTATGGCTACACCTTC. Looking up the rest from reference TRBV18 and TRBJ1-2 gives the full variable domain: NAGVMQNPRHLVRRRGQEARLRCSPMKGHSHVYWYRQLPEEGLKFMVYLQKENIIDESGMPKERFSAEFPKEGPSILRIQQVVRGDSAAYFCASSPISNIGGYGYTFGSGTRLTVV.

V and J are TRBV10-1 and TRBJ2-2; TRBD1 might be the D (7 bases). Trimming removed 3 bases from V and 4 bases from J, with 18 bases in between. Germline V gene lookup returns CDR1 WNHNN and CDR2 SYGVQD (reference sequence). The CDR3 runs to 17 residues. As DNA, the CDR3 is TGCGCCAGCAGTGATCCACGAAGGGGGGACAGCACCGGGGAGCTGTTTTTT. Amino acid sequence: CASSDPRRGDSTGELFF.

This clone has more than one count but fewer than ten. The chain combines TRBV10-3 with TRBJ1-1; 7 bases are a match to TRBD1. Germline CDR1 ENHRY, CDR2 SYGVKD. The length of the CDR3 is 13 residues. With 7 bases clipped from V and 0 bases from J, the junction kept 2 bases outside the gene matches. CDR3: CAIKGALNTEAFF. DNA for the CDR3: TGTGCCATCAAGGGGGCCCTGAACACTGAAGCTTTCTTT.

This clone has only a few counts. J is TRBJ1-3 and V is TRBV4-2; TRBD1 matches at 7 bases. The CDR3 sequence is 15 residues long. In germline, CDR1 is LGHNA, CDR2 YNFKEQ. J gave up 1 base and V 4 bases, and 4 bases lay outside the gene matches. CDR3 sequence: CASSPYRGSGNTIYF. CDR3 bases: TGTGCCAGCAGCCCATACAGGGGATCTGGAAACACCATATATTTT.

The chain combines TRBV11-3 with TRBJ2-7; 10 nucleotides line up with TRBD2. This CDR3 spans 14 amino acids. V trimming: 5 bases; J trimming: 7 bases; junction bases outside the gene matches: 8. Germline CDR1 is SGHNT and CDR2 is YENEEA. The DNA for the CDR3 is TGTGCCAGCAGCGCGGGACTAGCGTTTAGTGAGCAGTACTTC. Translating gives CASSAGLAFSEQYF.

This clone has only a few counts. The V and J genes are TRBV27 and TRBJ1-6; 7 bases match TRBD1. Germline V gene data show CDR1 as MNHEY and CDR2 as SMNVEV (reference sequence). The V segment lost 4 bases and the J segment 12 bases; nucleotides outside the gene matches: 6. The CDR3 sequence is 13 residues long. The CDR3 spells CASSYRGREPLHF. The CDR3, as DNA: TGTGCCAGCAGTTACAGGGGACGGGAACCCCTCCACTTT.

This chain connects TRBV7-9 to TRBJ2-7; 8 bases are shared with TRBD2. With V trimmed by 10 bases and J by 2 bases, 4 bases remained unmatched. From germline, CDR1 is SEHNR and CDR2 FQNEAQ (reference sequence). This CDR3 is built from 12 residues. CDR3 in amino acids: CAISGTAYEQYF. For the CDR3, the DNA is TGTGCCATTAGCGGGACCGCCTACGAGCAGTACTTC.

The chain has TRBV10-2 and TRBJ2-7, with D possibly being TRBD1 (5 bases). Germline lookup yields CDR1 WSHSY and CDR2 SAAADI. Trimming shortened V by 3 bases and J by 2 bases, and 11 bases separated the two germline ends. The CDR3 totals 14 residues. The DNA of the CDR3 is TGCGCCAGCAGTGAACAGGCTACGACCTACGAGCAGTACTTC. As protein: CASSEQATTYEQYF.

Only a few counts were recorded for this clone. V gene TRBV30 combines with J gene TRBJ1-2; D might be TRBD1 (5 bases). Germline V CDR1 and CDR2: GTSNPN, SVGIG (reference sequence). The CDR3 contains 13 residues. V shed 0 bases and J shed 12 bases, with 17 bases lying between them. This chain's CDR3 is CAWSVGRAVSHTF. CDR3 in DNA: TGTGCCTGGAGTGTAGGCAGGGCCGTTTCGCACACCTTC.

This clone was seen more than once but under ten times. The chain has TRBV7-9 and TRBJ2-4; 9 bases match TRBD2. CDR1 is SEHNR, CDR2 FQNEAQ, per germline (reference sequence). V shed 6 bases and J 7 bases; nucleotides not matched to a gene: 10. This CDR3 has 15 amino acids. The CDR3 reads CASSFGGGVNNIQYF. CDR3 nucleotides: TGTGCCAGCAGTTTCGGCGGGGGGGTCAACAACATTCAGTACTTC.

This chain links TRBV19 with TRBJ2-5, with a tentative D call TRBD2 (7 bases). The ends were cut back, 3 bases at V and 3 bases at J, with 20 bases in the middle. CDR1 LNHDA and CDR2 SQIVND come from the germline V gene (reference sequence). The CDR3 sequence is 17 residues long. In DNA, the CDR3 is TGTGCCAGTAGTATCTCCGCCGGGGGGCTATGGGAAGAGACCCAGTACTTC. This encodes CASSISAGGLWEETQYF.

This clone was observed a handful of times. CDR3 nucleotide sequence: TGTGCCAGCAGCCAGGGGCGGACGAGCAATCAGCCCCAGCATTTT. This encodes CASSQGRTSNQPQHF. This chain uses TRBV9 with TRBJ1-5; possible D gene TRBD1, 6 bases. Germline V CDR1 and CDR2: SGDLS, YYNGEE. The CDR3 length is 15 residues. Trimming took off 4 bases at V and 1 base at J, with 12 bases between the two ends.

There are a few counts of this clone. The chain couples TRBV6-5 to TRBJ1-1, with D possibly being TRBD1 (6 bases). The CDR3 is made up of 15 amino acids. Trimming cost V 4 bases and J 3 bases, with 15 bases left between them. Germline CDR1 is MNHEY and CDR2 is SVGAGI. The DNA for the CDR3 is TGTGCCAGCAGTTTTACGGGGGCGGGGGACACTGAAGCTTTCTTT. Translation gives CASSFTGAGDTEAFF.

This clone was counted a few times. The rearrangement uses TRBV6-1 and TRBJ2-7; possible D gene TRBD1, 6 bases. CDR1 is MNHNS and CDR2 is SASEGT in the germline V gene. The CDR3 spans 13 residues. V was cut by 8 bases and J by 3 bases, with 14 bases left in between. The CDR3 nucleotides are TGTGCCAGCGGGGGCCGATCGGGCTACGAGCAGTACTTC. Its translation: CASGGRSGYEQYF.